Presented here are 5 T cell receptor beta chains from one specimen sequenced in a study of shared clonotypes between healthy human individuals. Sequencing used immunoSEQ multiplex PCR; TCRdb keeps in-frame clones, though not all of them. The profile shows some 2,000,000 clones, almost 96% of them singletons. Sequenced input: naive CD4+ T cells sorted from blood. The sample's subset: CD45RA+ positively selected. Source of these receptors: a young man in good health.

This clone was counted once. This chain joins TRBV6-5 and TRBJ2-3; unclear D gene. Trimming shortened V by 5 bases and J by 5 bases, and 8 bases separated the two germline ends. The CDR3 length is 12 residues. Germline CDR1 reads MNHEY; CDR2 reads SVGAGI. This CDR3 reads CASSRYGDTQYF. CDR3 bases: TGTGCCAGCAGTCGGTACGGAGATACGCAGTATTTT.

The rearrangement joins TRBV28 to TRBJ1-5; possible D gene TRBD1, 6 bases. The CDR3 is 16 residues long. The ends were cut back, 5 bases at V and 6 bases at J, with 20 bases in the middle. Germline lookup yields CDR1 MDHEN and CDR2 SYDVKM. The CDR3 DNA reads as TGTGCCAGCAGTCCTGCCGGGGCAGGGGAGGGTCAGCCCCAGCATTTT. This translates into CASSPAGAGEGQPQHF.

This rearrangement joins TRBV15 to TRBJ2-3, with 13 bases aligning to TRBD2. The V and J ends lost 2 bases and 5 bases, in that order; junction bases with no gene match: 4. The CDR3 spans 16 residues. Germline V lookup: CDR1 LNHNV, CDR2 YYDKDF (reference sequence). CDR3 sequence: CATSRRLAGGLDTQYF. The CDR3 coding sequence is TGTGCCACCAGCAGACGACTAGCGGGGGGCTTAGATACGCAGTATTTT.

The CDR3 reads CASSGGEKLFF. The CDR3 DNA reads as TGCGCCAGCAGTGGTGGTGAAAAACTGTTTTTT. The chain has TRBV10-2 and TRBJ1-4; D unresolved. V was pared by 4 bases and J by 7 bases, with 4 bases between. The CDR3 extends over 11 amino acids. The germline V gene encodes CDR1 WSHSY and CDR2 SAAADI.

The chain couples TRBV4-3 to TRBJ2-3, with 7 bases aligning to TRBD2. Germline CDR1 LGHNA, CDR2 YSLEER. The CDR3 covers 15 residues. The V segment lost 4 bases and the J segment 4 bases; nucleotides outside the gene matches: 8. CDR3 DNA: TGCGCCAGCAGCCCGTCCGAGGGGAGGGCAGATACGCAGTATTTT. Translation gives CASSPSEGRADTQYF.